A selection of T cell receptor beta chains follows, all from one sample in a study of blood T cell repertoires in COVID-19. Measured with immunoSEQ multiplex PCR; TCRdb has only the in-frame clones, and not every one. The table shows 95,000 to 150,000 clones, with 86% occurring only once. The sample comprised peripheral blood. Source of these receptors: a man in his forties or fifties with acute or convalescent COVID-19. The CDR3 runs from the conserved cysteine through the conserved F or W. A D gene is named only where the DNA matches it firmly. Clone size appears in some rows only: once, few, many, or a class for an expanded clone.

size,length,J,D,V,DNA,CDR3
NA,13,TRBJ1-1,NA,TRBV5-1,TGCGCCTGCGCGGACAGAGGGAACACTGAAGCTTTCTTT,CACADRGNTEAFF
NA,14,TRBJ2-7,TRBD1,TRBV9,TGTGCCAGCAGCGGACAGGGGGCCTCCTACGAGCAGTACTTC,CASSGQGASYEQYF
few,17,TRBJ2-7,TRBD2,TRBV12-5,TGTGCTAGTGGTTTGGCACGGGGGGGCGACTCATCCTACGAGCAGTACTTC,CASGLARGGDSSYEQYF
once,15,TRBJ1-5,NA,TRBV19,TGTGCCAGTAGTATATGGGGGGGAAACAATCAGCCCCAGCATTTT,CASSIWGGNNQPQHF
NA,12,TRBJ1-1,TRBD1,TRBV6-5,TGTGCCAGCAGGGACGGACAGGGTAGAGCTTTCTTT,CASRDGQGRAFF
NA,13,TRBJ2-1,TRBD2,TRBV30,TGTGCCTGGAGTTCCCGCGGGGGGAATGAGCAGTTCTTC,CAWSSRGGNEQFF
NA,11,TRBJ2-3,NA,TRBV2,TGTGCCAGCAACACCCTTCATACGCAGTATTTT,CASNTLHTQYF
once,12,TRBJ1-1,NA,TRBV4-3,TGCGCCAGCAGCCGAGGGAACACTGAAGCTTTCTTT,CASSRGNTEAFF
once,14,TRBJ1-5,NA,TRBV19,TGTGCCAGTAGTATAGTGGCAAGCAATCAGCCCCAGCATTTT,CASSIVASNQPQHF
NA,12,TRBJ2-1,NA,TRBV3-1/TRBV3-2,TGTGCCAGCAGCCAAGATACTGGGCGGCAGTTCTTC,CASSQDTGRQFF
once,12,TRBJ2-3,NA,TRBV7-8,TGTGCCAGCAGCCTAAGCACAGATACGCAGTATTTT,CASSLSTDTQYF
once,16,TRBJ2-1,TRBD2,TRBV7-3,TGTGCCAGCAGCTTAACTCCCCGGACTAGCGGGAATGAGCAGTTCTTC,CASSLTPRTSGNEQFF
NA,14,TRBJ2-7,NA,TRBV9,TGTGCCAGCACGGAGAGGGCTAGCGCCGACGAGCAGTACTTC,CASTERASADEQYF
NA,14,TRBJ1-4,NA,TRBV29-1,TGCAGCGTTCCCACGGGAGGAACTAATGAAAAACTGTTTTTT,CSVPTGGTNEKLFF
NA,13,TRBJ2-1,NA,TRBV5-1,TGCGCCAGCAGCTTGGACTATGCGGGGACGCCATTCTTC,CASSLDYAGTPFF
NA,15,TRBJ2-7,TRBD1,TRBV2,TGTGCCAGCAGTGAGGGGGGACAGGAAACTTACGAGCAGTACTTC,CASSEGGQETYEQYF
once,13,TRBJ1-5,NA,TRBV6-1,TGTGCCAGCAGTGAAACAGGGCGGCAGCCCCAGCATTTT,CASSETGRQPQHF
NA,15,TRBJ1-1,TRBD1,TRBV19,TGTGCCAGTAGTATTCCGGGACAGGGTAACACTGAAGCTTTCTTT,CASSIPGQGNTEAFF
NA,15,TRBJ2-5,NA,TRBV7-3,TGTGCCAGCAGCTTAATTGGAGCAAGCGAAGAGACCCAGTACTTC,CASSLIGASEETQYF
NA,12,TRBJ2-2,NA,TRBV2,TGTGCCAGCAGCGGGACAACCGGGGAGCTGTTTTTT,CASSGTTGELFF
NA,18,TRBJ1-1,TRBD1,TRBV6-6,TGTGCCAGCAGTCGTCCCGGGACAGGGGGTAGCATGAACACTGAAGCTTTCTTT,CASSRPGTGGSMNTEAFF
NA,13,TRBJ1-4,NA,TRBV27,TGTGCCAGCAGTCGATCACAGCCCCAAGAGCTGTTTTTT,CASSRSQPQELFF
few,12,TRBJ2-1,NA,TRBV3-1/TRBV3-2,TGTGCCAGCAGCCAAGGTGCGGTGGAGCAGTTCTTC,CASSQGAVEQFF
NA,14,TRBJ1-4,NA,TRBV5-4,TGTGCCAGCAGCCCTGGGCGCGAACGGGAAAAACTGTTTTTT,CASSPGREREKLFF
NA,14,TRBJ2-1,TRBD2,TRBV7-3,TGTGCCAGCAGTTCGGGACTAGCGGTAGGGGAGCAGTTCTTC,CASSSGLAVGEQFF
NA,16,TRBJ1-2,NA,TRBV23-1,TGCGCCAGCAGTCAATTAGCTTCGGGAGGGAATTATGGCTACACCTTC,CASSQLASGGNYGYTF
NA,14,TRBJ1-2,TRBD1,TRBV11-2,TGTGCCAGCAGCTTAGTGACAGGGAACTATGGCTACACCTTC,CASSLVTGNYGYTF
NA,12,TRBJ2-1,NA,TRBV2,TGTGCCAGCAATCCTATAGCTAATGAGCAGTTCTTC,CASNPIANEQFF
NA,16,TRBJ2-3,TRBD2,TRBV20-1,TGCAGTGCTAGTGAGGGACTAGCGGGAGGTTCAGATACGCAGTATTTT,CSASEGLAGGSDTQYF
NA,14,TRBJ2-7,TRBD2,TRBV2,TGTGCCAGCAGTTCTAGCGGGAGCTCCTACGAGCAGTACTTC,CASSSSGSSYEQYF
NA,13,TRBJ2-7,NA,TRBV5-6,TGTGCCAGCAGCTCGACGGGAAGGTACGAGCAGTACTTC,CASSSTGRYEQYF
once,14,TRBJ1-4,NA,TRBV6-4,TGTGCCAGCGGTCCCGGTGGGGCTGGTGAAAAACTGTTTTTT,CASGPGGAGEKLFF
NA,15,TRBJ2-3,TRBD2,TRBV6-4,TGTGCCAGCAGCGTACTAGCGGGGGGGAAAGATACGCAGTATTTT,CASSVLAGGKDTQYF
NA,14,TRBJ2-3,NA,TRBV29-1,TGCAGCGTCGCGAGCGGACTGCCCACAGATACGCAGTATTTT,CSVASGLPTDTQYF
NA,16,TRBJ1-2,NA,TRBV27,TGTGCCAGCAGTTTATCGAGCGTTTCGTTTGCAGGGGGCTACACCTTC,CASSLSSVSFAGGYTF